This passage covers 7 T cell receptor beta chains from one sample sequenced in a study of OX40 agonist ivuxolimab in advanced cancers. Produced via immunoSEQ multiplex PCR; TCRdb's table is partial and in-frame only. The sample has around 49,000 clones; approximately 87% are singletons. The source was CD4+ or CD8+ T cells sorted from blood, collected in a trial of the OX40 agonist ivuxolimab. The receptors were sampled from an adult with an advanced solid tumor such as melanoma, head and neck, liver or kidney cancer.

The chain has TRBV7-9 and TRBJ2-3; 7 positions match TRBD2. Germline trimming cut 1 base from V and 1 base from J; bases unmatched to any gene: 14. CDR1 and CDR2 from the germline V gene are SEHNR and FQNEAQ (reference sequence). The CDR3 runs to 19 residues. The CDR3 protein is CASSLVDFFGAGGTDTQYF. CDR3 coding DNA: TGTGCCAGCAGCTTAGTGGATTTTTTTGGGGCGGGAGGCACAGATACGCAGTATTTT. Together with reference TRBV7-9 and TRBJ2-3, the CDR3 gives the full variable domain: DTGVSQNPRHKITKRGQNVTFRCDPISEHNRLYWYRQTLGQGPEFLTYFQNEAQLEKSRLLSDRFSAERPKGSFSTLEIQRTEQGDSAMYLCASSLVDFFGAGGTDTQYFGPGTRLTVL.

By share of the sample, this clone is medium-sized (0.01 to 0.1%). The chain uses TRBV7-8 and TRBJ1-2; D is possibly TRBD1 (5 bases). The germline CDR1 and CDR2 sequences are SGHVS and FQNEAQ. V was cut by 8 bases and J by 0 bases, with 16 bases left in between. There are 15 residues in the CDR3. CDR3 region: CASGNPPGANYGYTF. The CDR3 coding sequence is TGTGCCAGCGGCAATCCTCCGGGGGCTAACTATGGCTACACCTTC.

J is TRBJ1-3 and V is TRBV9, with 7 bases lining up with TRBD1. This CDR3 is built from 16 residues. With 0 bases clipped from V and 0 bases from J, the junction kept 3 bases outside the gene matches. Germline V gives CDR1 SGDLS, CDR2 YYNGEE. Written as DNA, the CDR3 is TGTGCCAGCAGCGTAGCAAGGGACAGCTCTGGAAACACCATATATTTT. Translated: CASSVARDSSGNTIYF.

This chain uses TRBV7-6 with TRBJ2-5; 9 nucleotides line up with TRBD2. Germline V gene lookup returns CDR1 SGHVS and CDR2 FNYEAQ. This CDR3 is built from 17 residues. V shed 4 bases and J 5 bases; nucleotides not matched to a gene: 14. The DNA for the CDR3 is TGTGCCAGCAGCTCTCCGTTATTTGCGGGAGGGGGGGAGACCCAGTACTTC. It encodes CASSSPLFAGGGETQYF. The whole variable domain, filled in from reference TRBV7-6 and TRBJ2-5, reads GAGVSQSPRYKVTKRGQDVALRCDPISGHVSLYWYRQALGQGPEFLTYFNYEAQQDKSGLPNDRFSAERPEGSISTLTIQRTEQRDSAMYRCASSSPLFAGGGETQYFGPGTRLLVL.

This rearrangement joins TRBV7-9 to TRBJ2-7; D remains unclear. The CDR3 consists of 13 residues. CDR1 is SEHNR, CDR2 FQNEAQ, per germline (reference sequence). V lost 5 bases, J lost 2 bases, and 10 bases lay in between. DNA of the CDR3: TGTGCCAGCAGCCCCCCCTTCACCTACGAGCAGTACTTC. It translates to CASSPPFTYEQYF.

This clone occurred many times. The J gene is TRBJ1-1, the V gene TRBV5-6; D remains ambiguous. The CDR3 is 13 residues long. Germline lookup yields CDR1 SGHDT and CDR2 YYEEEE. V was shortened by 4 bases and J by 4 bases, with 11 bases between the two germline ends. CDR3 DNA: TGTGCCAGCAGCCCTGGTTATCTCACTGAAGCTTTCTTT. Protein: CASSPGYLTEAFF.

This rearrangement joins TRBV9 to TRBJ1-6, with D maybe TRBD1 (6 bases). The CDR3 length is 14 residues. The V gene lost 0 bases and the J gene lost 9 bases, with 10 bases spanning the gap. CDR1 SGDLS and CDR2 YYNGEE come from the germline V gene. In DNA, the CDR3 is TGTGCCAGCAGCGTAGAAGGGGGTGGTTCACCCCTCCACTTT. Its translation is CASSVEGGGSPLHF.